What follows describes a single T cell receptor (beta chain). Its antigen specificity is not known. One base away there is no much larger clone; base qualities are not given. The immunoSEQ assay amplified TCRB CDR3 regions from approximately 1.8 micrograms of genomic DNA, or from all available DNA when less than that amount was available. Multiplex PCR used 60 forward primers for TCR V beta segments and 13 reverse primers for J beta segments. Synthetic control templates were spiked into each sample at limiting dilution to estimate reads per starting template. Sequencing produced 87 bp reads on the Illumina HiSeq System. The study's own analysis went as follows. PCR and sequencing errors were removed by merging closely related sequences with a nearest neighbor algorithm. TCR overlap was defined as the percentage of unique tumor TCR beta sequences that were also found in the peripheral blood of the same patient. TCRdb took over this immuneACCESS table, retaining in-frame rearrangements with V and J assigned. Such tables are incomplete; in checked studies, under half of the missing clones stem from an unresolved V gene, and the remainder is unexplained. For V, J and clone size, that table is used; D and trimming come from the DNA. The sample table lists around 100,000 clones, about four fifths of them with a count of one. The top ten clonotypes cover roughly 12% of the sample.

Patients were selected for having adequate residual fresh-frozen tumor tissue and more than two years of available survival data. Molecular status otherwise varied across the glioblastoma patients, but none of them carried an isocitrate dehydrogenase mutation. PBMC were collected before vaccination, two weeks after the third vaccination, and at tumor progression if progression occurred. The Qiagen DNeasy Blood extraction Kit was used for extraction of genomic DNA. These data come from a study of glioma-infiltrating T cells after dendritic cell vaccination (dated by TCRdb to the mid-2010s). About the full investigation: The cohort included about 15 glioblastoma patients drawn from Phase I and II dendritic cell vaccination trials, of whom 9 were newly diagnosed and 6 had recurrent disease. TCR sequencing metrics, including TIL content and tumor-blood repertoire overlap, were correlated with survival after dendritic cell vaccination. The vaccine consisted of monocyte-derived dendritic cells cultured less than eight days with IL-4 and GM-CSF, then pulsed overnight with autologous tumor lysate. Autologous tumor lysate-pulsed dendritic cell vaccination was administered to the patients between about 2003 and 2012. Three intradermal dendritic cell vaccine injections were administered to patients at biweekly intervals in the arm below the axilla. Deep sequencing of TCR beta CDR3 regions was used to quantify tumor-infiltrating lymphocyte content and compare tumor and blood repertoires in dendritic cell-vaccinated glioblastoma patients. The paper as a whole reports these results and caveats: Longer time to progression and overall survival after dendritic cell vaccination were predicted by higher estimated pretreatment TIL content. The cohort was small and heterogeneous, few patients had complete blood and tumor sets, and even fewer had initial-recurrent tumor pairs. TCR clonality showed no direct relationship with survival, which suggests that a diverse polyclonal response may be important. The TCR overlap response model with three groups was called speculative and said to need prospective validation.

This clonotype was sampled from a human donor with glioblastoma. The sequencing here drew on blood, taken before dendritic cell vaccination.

The nucleotides are TGTGCCAGTTGCCGGCTCCCACGCGGCGGGGAGCTGTTTTTT. Protein translation: CASCRLPRGGELFF. The chain uses TRBV19 and TRBJ2-2; no D gene can be assigned with confidence. From the cysteine through the phenylalanine, the CDR3 covers 14 amino acids. Only the CDR3 part of the read is kept: 42 bases, read in frame from the first base. Reading the germline V gene (reference sequence) gives CDR1 LNHDA and CDR2 SQIVND. At the junction V is shortened by 8 bases and J by 7 bases, with 17 bases in between.